The clone carrying this T cell receptor beta chain occurred many times. The antigen remains undetermined. The data were produced by immunoSEQ multiplex PCR, yet TCRdb's version contains in-frame clones alone and is incomplete. Of about 92,000 clones in the sample, 75% to 80% are singletons; the top ten hold about 22%. This sample was included in a study of cytotoxic CD8 clonotypes in ibrutinib-treated CLL. Findings of the study overall: Upon ibrutinib response clonality rose, and upon progression it fell back toward baseline. Investigators sampled sustained-remission and progressing patients at differing times. Public clonotypes, an uncommon group, contracted or remained stable on treatment. At the start, clonality exceeded age-matched healthy donors and followed circulating CD8+ T-cell counts.

This CDR3 has 13 amino acids. In germline, CDR1 is SGHTA, CDR2 FQGNSA. Unmatched junction bases numbered 4, after V lost 3 bases and J lost 8 bases. The chain employs TRBV7-2 and TRBJ2-1, with 7 bases lining up with TRBD2. The sequencing used PBMCs, collected after 24 months of ibrutinib treatment. The receptor comes from a human donor with chronic lymphocytic leukemia. CDR3 sequence: CASSFAGVHEQFF. The CDR3 DNA reads TGTGCCAGCAGCTTTGCGGGAGTCCATGAGCAGTTCTTC.